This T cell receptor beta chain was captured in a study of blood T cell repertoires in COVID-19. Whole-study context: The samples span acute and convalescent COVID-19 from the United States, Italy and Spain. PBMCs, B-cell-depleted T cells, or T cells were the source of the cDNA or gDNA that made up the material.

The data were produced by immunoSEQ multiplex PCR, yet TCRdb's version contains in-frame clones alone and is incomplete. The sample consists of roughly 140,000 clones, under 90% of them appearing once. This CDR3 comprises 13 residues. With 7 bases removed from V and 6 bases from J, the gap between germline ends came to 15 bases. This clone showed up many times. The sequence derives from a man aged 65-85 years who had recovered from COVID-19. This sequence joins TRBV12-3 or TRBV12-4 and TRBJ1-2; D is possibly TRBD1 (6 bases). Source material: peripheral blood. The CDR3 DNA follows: TGTGCCAGCAAATCGACAGGCTGGGATGGCTACACCTTC. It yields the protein CASKSTGWDGYTF.